This TCR beta chain was obtained from a study of CD8 T cells in ankylosing spondylitis. Study findings and constraints: A TCR beta motif of 8 or 9 highly homologous variants appeared characteristic of ankylosing spondylitis blood. Disease-linked clones displayed a CD8+ phenotype and appeared relatively rarely in peripheral blood.

Remarks on this clonotype: The antigen is unknown.

Preparation of TCR beta libraries was done by quantitative 5'-RACE with molecular barcodes. MiXCR, run by TCRdb on the 5' RACE reads, gives a single entry per CDR3 protein. The sample gives 400,000 or so distinct CDR3 sequences, roughly a quarter of which show up once; 0.85% to 1% is in the top ten. Trimming removed 5 bases from V and 0 bases from J, with 14 bases in between. Germline CDR1 reads ENHRY; CDR2 reads SYGVKD. The CDR3 is 16 residues long. Input material: blood, either unsorted or a sorted T cell fraction (not recorded which). The sequence derives from a male donor with ankylosing spondylitis. The chain joins TRBV10-3 to TRBJ2-1, with D maybe TRBD1 (6 bases). CDR3 bases: TGTGCCATCAGTCTACAGGGACCCAGCTCCTACAATGAGCAGTTCTTC. Protein product: CAISLQGPSSYNEQFF.